These 8 T cell receptor beta chains were all obtained from the same sample, sequenced in a study of T cell responses to AZD1222 COVID-19 vaccine. The data were produced by immunoSEQ multiplex PCR, yet TCRdb's version contains in-frame clones alone and is incomplete. The sample consists of roughly 99,000 clones, 92% of them appearing once. This specimen consisted of peripheral blood, obtained 28 days after the second AZD1222 dose. The receptors shown here come from an adult who received the AZD1222 COVID-19 vaccine.

The genes are TRBV5-8 and TRBJ2-1; TRBD1 matches 8 bases. V shed 4 bases and J 5 bases; nucleotides not matched to a gene: 11. CDR3 length equals 16 residues. Germline assignment: CDR1 SGHTS and CDR2 YDEGEE. In DNA form, the CDR3 reads TGTGCCAGCAGCAAGCGACAGGGGATGGTCAACAATGAGCAGTTCTTC. It yields the protein CASSKRQGMVNNEQFF.

The V gene is TRBV9, the J gene TRBJ2-1; 8 positions match TRBD1. The germline V gene encodes CDR1 SGDLS and CDR2 YYNGEE. After removal of 4 bases from V and 6 bases from J, the junction contained 6 bases not matched to a gene. The CDR3 loop spans 14 amino acids. The CDR3 DNA sequence: TGTGCCAGCAGCTTCGGGACAGGCTTCAATGAGCAGTTCTTC. It encodes CASSFGTGFNEQFF.

This clone was observed a few times. The genes are TRBV24-1 and TRBJ1-2; D gene uncertain. Deletions cut 0 bases from V and 7 bases from J, with 8 bases between. The CDR3 contains 13 residues. Germline values: CDR1 KGHDR, CDR2 SFDVKD. CDR3 DNA sequence: TGTGCCACCAGTGATTTGTCAGTGAGTGGCTACACCTTC. The encoded protein is CATSDLSVSGYTF.

The V gene is TRBV11-2, the J gene TRBJ1-1; D possibly corresponds to TRBD1 (5 bases). From germline, CDR1 is SGHAT and CDR2 FQNNGV. The CDR3 covers 15 residues. Trimming pared 0 bases from V and 5 bases from J, leaving 13 bases between. The CDR3 here is CASSLDHPGWTEAFF. CDR3 nucleotide sequence: TGTGCCAGCAGCTTAGATCACCCAGGGTGGACTGAAGCTTTCTTT. Using reference TRBV11-2 and TRBJ1-1 for the parts outside the CDR3, the full variable domain is EAGVAQSPRYKIIEKRQSVAFWCNPISGHATLYWYQQILGQGPKLLIQFQNNGVVDDSQLPKDRFSAERLKGVDSTLKIQPAKLEDSAVYLCASSLDHPGWTEAFFGQGTRLTVV.

The chain combines TRBV25-1 with TRBJ1-4, with a weak D call TRBD1 (6 bases). CDR3 size: 15 residues. Germline assignment: CDR1 MGHDK and CDR2 SYGVNS. Trimming removed 1 base at V and 5 bases at J, with 11 bases between. The CDR3 coding sequence is TGTGCCAGCAGTGAATTTCGGACAGAAAATGAAAAACTGTTTTTT. It encodes CASSEFRTENEKLFF.

This clone was seen only a few times. The gene calls are TRBV19 and TRBJ1-6; no clear D gene. V was pared by 8 bases and J by 7 bases, with 12 bases between. CDR1 and CDR2 from the germline V gene are LNHDA and SQIVND (reference sequence). The CDR3 totals 13 residues. CDR3 sequence (DNA): TGTGCCAGTTCCCCTGGTTTCAATTCACCCCTCCACTTT. As protein: CASSPGFNSPLHF.

Worth noting for this clone: The sample has other DNA sequences that encode this CDR3 too. The V gene is TRBV7-9, the J gene TRBJ1-4; a weak D match, TRBD1 (5 bases). This CDR3 contains 16 residues. CDR1 is SEHNR and CDR2 is FQNEAQ in the germline V gene (reference sequence). V was trimmed by 0 bases and J by 0 bases, leaving 8 bases between them. The CDR3 region has the DNA TGTGCCAGCAGCTTAGCTTTGGGGCCAACTAATGAAAAACTGTTTTTT. It is translated as CASSLALGPTNEKLFF.

The CDR3 DNA sequence: TGTGCCAGCAGCGAGAAAATAGTAGGAACAGATACGCAGTATTTT. This sequence encodes CASSEKIVGTDTQYF. The rearrangement joins TRBV7-9 to TRBJ2-3; D remains ambiguous. V lost 5 bases and J 3 bases, leaving 15 bases between the germline ends. The CDR3 is 15 residues long. Germline CDR1 and CDR2: SEHNR and FQNEAQ (reference sequence).